One and the same sample provided the 14 T cell receptor beta chains below, sequenced in a study of a mutant IDH1 vaccine in newly diagnosed glioma (dated by TCRdb to about 2021). The library was made by the immunoSEQ multiplex PCR assay. TCRdb limited this immuneACCESS table to in-frame rearrangements with V and J called. A share of clones is missing; checked studies link under half to unresolved V genes, and the rest is unexplained. The sample table lists over 30,000 clones, approximately 83% of them with a count of one. The ten biggest clones cover approximately 24% of the sample. The meaning of the sample's time point label: week 5, during vaccination. A 20-mer mutant IDH1 peptide at 300 micrograms in Montanide made up each vaccine dose, which was injected subcutaneously together with topical imiquimod. These receptors have no known antigen. Specimen: PBMCs, collected from a glioma patient whose treatment included an IDH1 peptide vaccine. These receptor sequences come from a man aged 25 to 45 with glioma.

The J gene is TRBJ2-7, the V gene TRBV4-1; 10 bases align to TRBD2. Germline V gives CDR1 MGHRA, CDR2 YSYEKL. This CDR3 has 16 amino acids. V shed 1 base, J shed 8 bases, and the junction held 11 bases outside the gene matches. CDR3 residues: CASSQGLASGSRKQYF. In DNA form, the CDR3 reads TGCGCCAGCAGCCAAGGATTGGCTAGCGGGAGTAGGAAGCAGTACTTC.

This clone was counted between two and nine times. J is TRBJ1-5 and V is TRBV4-1, with D maybe TRBD1 (5 bases). Germline CDR1 reads MGHRA; CDR2 reads YSYEKL. The CDR3 sequence is 15 residues long. Trimming pared 6 bases from V and 2 bases from J, leaving 14 bases between. The CDR3 sequence is CASRDTGLGNQPQHF. The CDR3 bases are TGCGCCAGCAGAGACACAGGTCTGGGCAATCAGCCCCAGCATTTT.

The chain combines TRBV27 with TRBJ2-6; D unclear. This CDR3 has 18 amino acids. Trimming pared 1 base from V and 3 bases from J, leaving 16 bases between. CDR1 MNHEY and CDR2 SMNVEV come from the germline V gene (reference sequence). DNA for the CDR3: TGTGCCAGCAGTTTATTGTGGGATTATCGTGGTGGGGCCAACGTCCTGACTTTC. It is translated as CASSLLWDYRGGANVLTF.

This clone appeared a few times. The chain uses TRBV6-1 and TRBJ1-5, with a weak D call TRBD1 (6 bases). Germline CDR1 MNHNS, CDR2 SASEGT. The CDR3 has 13 residues. Deletions cut 11 bases from V and 3 bases from J, with 14 bases between. CDR3 sequence (DNA): TGTGCCTGCACTGGACAGTACAATCAGCCCCAGCATTTT. Protein product: CACTGQYNQPQHF.

This clone was recorded a few times. The V and J genes are TRBV9 and TRBJ1-4, with 7 nucleotides matching TRBD1. The trim removed 4 bases at V and 8 bases at J, leaving 17 bases unmatched. This CDR3 contains 17 residues. Germline CDR1 and CDR2: SGDLS and YYNGEE. The CDR3 is CASSLSTGQVLGEKLFF. The DNA of the CDR3 is TGTGCCAGCAGCCTTTCGACAGGGCAGGTTCTCGGAGAAAAACTGTTTTTT.

J is TRBJ2-7 and V is TRBV5-8; D gene uncertain. With 2 bases removed from V and 2 bases from J, the gap between germline ends came to 11 bases. Germline V gene sequence: CDR1 SGHTS, CDR2 YDEGEE. The CDR3 sequence is 14 residues long. CDR3 in DNA: TGTGCCAGCAGCTTACCCCTAGTACCCTACGAGCAGTACTTC. This encodes CASSLPLVPYEQYF.

This clone was seen more than once but under ten times. The chain has TRBV28 and TRBJ2-7, with 8 bases aligning to TRBD2. V dropped 2 bases and J dropped 3; count of bases not matched to a gene: 3. Germline CDR1 reads MDHEN; CDR2 reads SYDVKM. The CDR3 is made up of 14 amino acids. The CDR3 here is CASSLLAGDYEQYF. The DNA of the CDR3 is TGTGCCAGCAGTTTACTAGCGGGCGACTACGAGCAGTACTTC.

This chain links TRBV6-1 with TRBJ2-2; D not certain. CDR3 size: 13 residues. Trimming stripped 5 bases from V and 6 bases from J, with 10 bases between. Germline V gene data show CDR1 as MNHNS and CDR2 as SASEGT. CDR3 loop: CASSKEGPGELFF. The CDR3 DNA reads as TGTGCCAGCAGTAAAGAAGGTCCCGGGGAGCTGTTTTTT.

This clone was seen a single time. The chain joins TRBV6-5 to TRBJ2-7, with D perhaps matching TRBD1 or TRBD2 (6 bases each). This CDR3 has 16 amino acids. From germline, CDR1 is MNHEY and CDR2 SVGAGI. V was trimmed by 1 base and J by 2 bases, leaving 15 bases between them. The CDR3 nucleotides are TGTGCCAGCAGTTACTTGATTGTAGGGGGGCCCTACGAGCAGTACTTC. It translates to CASSYLIVGGPYEQYF.

This clone turned up a few times. The V and J genes are TRBV20-1 and TRBJ1-1; a weak D match, TRBD1 (6 bases). The germline V and J ends were trimmed by 7 bases and 4 bases, with 10 bases remaining between them. The CDR3 runs to 11 residues. Germline assignment: CDR1 DFQATT and CDR2 SNEGSKA (reference sequence). The CDR3 loop is CSGEGGTEAFF. Here the CDR3 DNA reads TGCAGTGGGGAGGGGGGCACTGAAGCTTTCTTT.

This clone was seen a handful of times. This chain connects TRBV6-6 to TRBJ2-2; maybe TRBD1 (7 bases). CDR3 size: 14 residues. Germline V gene data show CDR1 as MNHNY and CDR2 as SVGAGI (reference sequence). V lost 5 bases to trimming and J lost 6 bases, with 13 bases between them. CDR3 loop: CASSQSRGAGELFF. In nucleotides, the CDR3 is TGTGCCAGCAGTCAGAGCAGGGGGGCCGGGGAGCTGTTTTTT.

The chain employs TRBV4-1 and TRBJ1-5, with TRBD1 matching 10 bases. The CDR3 covers 16 residues. The germline CDR1 and CDR2 sequences are MGHRA and YSYEKL. V shed 2 bases and J 4 bases; nucleotides not matched to a gene: 5. CDR3 nucleotide sequence: TGCGCCAGCAGCCAACCGGGACAGGGGAGAAATCAGCCCCAGCATTTT. The encoded protein is CASSQPGQGRNQPQHF.

V usage is TRBV21-1 and J usage is TRBJ1-1; the listed D gene, TRBD1, was not tested against the DNA. TRBV21-1 is recorded as a pseudogene. The CDR3 covers 13 residues. CDR3 DNA: TGTGCGGAAGGGGGCAACATGAACACTGAAGCTTTCTTT. It codes for CAEGGNMNTEAFF.

This chain joins TRBV11-2 and TRBJ2-1; D is unresolved. This CDR3 is 12 amino acids long. Trimming stripped 5 bases from V and 1 base from J, with 3 bases between. The germline V gene has CDR1 SGHAT and CDR2 FQNNGV. The CDR3 DNA reads TGTGCCAGCAGCCAATCCTACAATGAGCAGTTCTTC. Amino acid sequence: CASSQSYNEQFF.